This T cell receptor (beta chain) was obtained from a study of T-cell reconstitution after alpha-beta-depleted transplantation in children. Findings and limits, study-wide: It was reported that alpha-beta T cells came from several hundred expanded graft clones (about two months after transplant).

Unique molecular identifiers were used in preparing the TCRbeta library. TCRdb re-derived calls from the PCR reads in MiXCR, one entry per CDR3 protein. The repertoire has about 580,000 distinct CDR3 sequences, roughly 23% of them found once; the top ten carry roughly 13%. A word on this clonotype: Its antigen remains unidentified.

This specimen consisted of PBMCs, mostly from graft donor cells, obtained 360 days after TCRalphabeta/CD19-depleted stem cell transplant. The TCR comes from a boy in the first two years of life who had a stem cell transplant for acute myeloid leukemia, so the T cells may come from the graft donor.

CDR3 sequence reads: CASSFHSAYRTDTQYF. The CDR3 DNA follows: TGTGCCAGCAGTTTCCATAGCGCGTACCGCACAGATACGCAGTATTTT. The chain carries TRBV12-3 or TRBV12-4 and TRBJ2-3, with a tentative D call TRBD2 (5 bases). The CDR3 consists of 16 residues. Trimming removed 3 bases from V and 1 base from J, with 14 bases in between.